The T cell receptor beta chain under discussion was sequenced for a study of blood T cells in healthy people across ages. Whenever a sample was processed, at least 6 million PBMCs were isolated. For the second PCR, which ran for about 7 to 12 cycles, a sample-barcoded 5' primer and a J-beta primer mix were used. TCRdb ran MiXCR on the 5' RACE reads and lists one entry per CDR3 protein. This table has some 1.6 million distinct CDR3 sequences, roughly 32% appearing once. The CDR3 is 15 residues long. V was cut by 3 bases and J by 0 bases, with 11 bases left in between. Germline-derived CDR1 and CDR2 are MNHNS and SASEGT.

The source is a woman aged 25 to 45 in good health. J is TRBJ1-2 and V is TRBV6-1, with D tentatively TRBD1 (6 bases). The sequenced sample consisted of blood. This CDR3 is CASSDTGLPNYGYTF. CDR3 nucleotides: TGTGCCAGCAGTGATACAGGGCTACCTAACTATGGCTACACCTTC.